The rows below give T cell receptor beta chains drawn from one sample of a study of T cells after yellow fever vaccination. Using its own MiXCR run on the 5' RACE reads, TCRdb lists one record per CDR3 protein. The data contain more than 250,000 distinct CDR3 sequences, 6.8% of them seen just once; the ten biggest clones take up 15% to 20%. The input for sequencing was PBMCs, taken about 41 days after the first yellow fever vaccination. The origin of the receptors is a man in his late teens or twenties who received the YFV17D yellow fever vaccine. CDR3s include the opening cysteine and the closing phenylalanine or tryptophan. D genes are given only for firm matches. Not every row has a clone size; where given, it reads once, few, many or a size class.

CDR3: CSARTGSGETQYF
DNA: TGCAGTGCTAGGACAGGGTCGGGTGAGACCCAGTACTTC
length: 13
V: TRBV20-1
J: TRBJ2-5
D: TRBD1
size: few

CDR3: CASSFSSGNSPLHF
DNA: TGTGCCAGCAGCTTTTCATCGGGCAATTCACCCCTCCACTTT
length: 14
V: TRBV7-8
J: TRBJ1-6
D: NA
size: many

CDR3: CSARDLTGGNSPLHF
DNA: TGCAGTGCTAGAGACCTAACAGGGGGCAATTCACCCCTCCACTTT
length: 15
V: TRBV20-1
J: TRBJ1-6
D: TRBD1
size: few

CDR3: CASSLGPGWSNQPQHF
DNA: TGTGCCAGCAGCTTGGGGCCAGGCTGGAGCAATCAGCCCCAGCATTTT
length: 16
V: TRBV5-6
J: TRBJ1-5
D: NA
size: NA

CDR3: CSAREAGGVDTQYF
DNA: TGCAGTGCTAGAGAAGCGGGGGGTGTGGATACGCAGTATTTT
length: 14
V: TRBV20-1
J: TRBJ2-3
D: TRBD2
size: many

CDR3: CSASRNRQGVGEQFF
DNA: TGCAGTGCTAGCCGAAATAGACAGGGGGTGGGCGAGCAGTTCTTC
length: 15
V: TRBV20-1
J: TRBJ2-1
D: TRBD1
size: NA

CDR3: CASSLDPTEPAF
DNA: TGTGCCAGCAGCTTAGATCCGACAGAGCCAGCCTTC
length: 12
V: TRBV11-2
J: TRBJ2-5
D: NA
size: NA

CDR3: CSARAGGYEQYF
DNA: TGCAGTGCTAGGGCAGGGGGCTACGAGCAGTACTTC
length: 12
V: TRBV20-1
J: TRBJ2-7
D: TRBD1
size: NA

CDR3: CASSLTGPRETQYF
DNA: TGTGCCAGCAGCTTAACTGGCCCGAGGGAGACCCAGTACTTC
length: 14
V: TRBV7-6
J: TRBJ2-5
D: NA
size: NA

CDR3: CASSLLGGAADTQYF
DNA: TGTGCCAGCAGCTTACTCGGGGGGGCGGCAGATACGCAGTATTTT
length: 15
V: TRBV11-2
J: TRBJ2-3
D: TRBD2
size: NA

CDR3: CSARDPAGRPDTQYF
DNA: TGCAGTGCTAGAGATCCGGCAGGGCGGCCAGATACGCAGTATTTT
length: 15
V: TRBV20-1
J: TRBJ2-3
D: NA
size: few

CDR3: CATRKSEGFPTDTQYF
DNA: TGCGCCACCAGAAAGTCGGAGGGCTTTCCCACAGATACGCAGTATTTT
length: 16
V: TRBV4-1
J: TRBJ2-3
D: NA
size: NA

CDR3: CASRGQSTRPQHF
DNA: TGTGCCAGCCGAGGACAATCTACACGGCCCCAGCATTTT
length: 13
V: TRBV19
J: TRBJ1-5
D: NA
size: few

CDR3: CSARDQPAEEKLFF
DNA: TGCAGTGCTAGAGATCAACCGGCCGAGGAAAAACTGTTTTTT
length: 14
V: TRBV20-1
J: TRBJ1-4
D: NA
size: many

CDR3: CASSLNPTEGYGYTF
DNA: TGTGCCAGCAGTCTCAACCCGACAGAGGGCTATGGCTACACCTTC
length: 15
V: TRBV6-2/TRBV6-3
J: TRBJ1-2
D: NA
size: few

CDR3: CASSLYTANTEAFF
DNA: TGTGCCAGCAGTTTATATACAGCGAACACTGAAGCTTTCTTT
length: 14
V: TRBV12-3/TRBV12-4
J: TRBJ1-1
D: NA
size: NA